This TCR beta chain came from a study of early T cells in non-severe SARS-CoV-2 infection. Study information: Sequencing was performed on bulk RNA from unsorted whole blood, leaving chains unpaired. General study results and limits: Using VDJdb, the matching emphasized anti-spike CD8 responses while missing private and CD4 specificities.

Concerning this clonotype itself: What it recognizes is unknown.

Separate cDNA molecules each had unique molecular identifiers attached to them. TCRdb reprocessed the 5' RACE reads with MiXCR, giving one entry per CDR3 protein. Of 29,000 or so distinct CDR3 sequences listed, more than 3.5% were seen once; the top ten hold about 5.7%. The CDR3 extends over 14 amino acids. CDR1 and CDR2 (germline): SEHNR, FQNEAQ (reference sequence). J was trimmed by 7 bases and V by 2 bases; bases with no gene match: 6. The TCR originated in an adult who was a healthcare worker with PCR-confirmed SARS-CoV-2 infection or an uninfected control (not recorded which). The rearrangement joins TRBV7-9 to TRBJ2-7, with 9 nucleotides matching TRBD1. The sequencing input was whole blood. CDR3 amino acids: CASSLMGTGTEQYF. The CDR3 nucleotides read TGTGCCAGCAGCTTAATGGGGACAGGGACTGAGCAGTACTTC.